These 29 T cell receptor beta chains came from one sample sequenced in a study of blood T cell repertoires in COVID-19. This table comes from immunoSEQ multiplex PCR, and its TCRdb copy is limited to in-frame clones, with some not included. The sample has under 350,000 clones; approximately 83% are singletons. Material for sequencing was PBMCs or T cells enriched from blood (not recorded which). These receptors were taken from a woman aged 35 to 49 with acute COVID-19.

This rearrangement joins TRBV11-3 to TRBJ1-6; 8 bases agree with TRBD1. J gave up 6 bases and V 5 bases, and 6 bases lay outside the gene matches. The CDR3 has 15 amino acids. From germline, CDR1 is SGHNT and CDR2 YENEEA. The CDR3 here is CASSPGTGRNSPLHF. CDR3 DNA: TGTGCCAGCAGCCCCGGGACAGGTCGTAATTCACCCCTCCACTTT.

The CDR3 bases are TGTGCCAGCAGCATCGGGACAGTCACTGAAGCTTTCTTT. Encoded protein: CASSIGTVTEAFF. The genes are TRBV12-3 or TRBV12-4 and TRBJ1-1; 7 bases align to TRBD1. This CDR3 has 13 amino acids. V lost 6 bases to trimming and J lost 4 bases; unmatched junction nucleotides: 5.

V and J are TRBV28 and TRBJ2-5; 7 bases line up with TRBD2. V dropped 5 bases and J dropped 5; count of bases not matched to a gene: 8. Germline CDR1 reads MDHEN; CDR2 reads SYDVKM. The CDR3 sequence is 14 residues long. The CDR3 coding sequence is TGTGCCAGCAGTATGCGGGAGTTGACGGAGACCCAGTACTTC. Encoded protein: CASSMRELTETQYF.

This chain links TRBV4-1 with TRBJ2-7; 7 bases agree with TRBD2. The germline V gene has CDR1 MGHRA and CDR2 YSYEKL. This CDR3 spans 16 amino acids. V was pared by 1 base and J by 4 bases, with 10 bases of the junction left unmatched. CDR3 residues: CASSQGGTTSWYEQYF. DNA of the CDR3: TGCGCCAGCAGCCAAGGGGGGACGACTAGCTGGTACGAGCAGTACTTC.

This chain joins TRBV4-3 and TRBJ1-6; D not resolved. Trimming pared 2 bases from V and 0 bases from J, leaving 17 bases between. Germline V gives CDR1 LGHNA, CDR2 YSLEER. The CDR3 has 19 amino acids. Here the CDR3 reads CASSQSAGGGSSYNSPLHF. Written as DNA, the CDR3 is TGCGCCAGCAGCCAATCCGCTGGCGGCGGGAGCTCCTATAATTCACCCCTCCACTTT.

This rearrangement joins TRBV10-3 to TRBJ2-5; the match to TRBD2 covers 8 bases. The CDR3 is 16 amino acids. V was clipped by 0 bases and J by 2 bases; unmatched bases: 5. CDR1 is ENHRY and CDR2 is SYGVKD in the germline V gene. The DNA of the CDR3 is TGTGCCATCAGTGAGTCGGGTAGCGGGATGCAAGAGACCCAGTACTTC. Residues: CAISESGSGMQETQYF.

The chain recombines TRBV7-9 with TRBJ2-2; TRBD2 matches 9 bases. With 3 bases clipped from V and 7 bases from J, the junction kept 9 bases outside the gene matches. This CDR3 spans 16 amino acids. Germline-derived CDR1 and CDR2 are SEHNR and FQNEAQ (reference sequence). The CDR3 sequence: CASSFSLAGTRGELFF. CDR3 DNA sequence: TGTGCCAGCAGCTTCAGCCTAGCGGGGACGCGCGGGGAGCTGTTTTTT.

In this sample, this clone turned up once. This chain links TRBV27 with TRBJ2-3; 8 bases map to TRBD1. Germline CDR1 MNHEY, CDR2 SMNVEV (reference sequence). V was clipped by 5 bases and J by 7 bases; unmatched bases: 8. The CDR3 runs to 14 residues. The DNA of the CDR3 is TGTGCCAGCAGTCTACTCAGGGGGCCACATACGCAGTATTTT. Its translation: CASSLLRGPHTQYF.

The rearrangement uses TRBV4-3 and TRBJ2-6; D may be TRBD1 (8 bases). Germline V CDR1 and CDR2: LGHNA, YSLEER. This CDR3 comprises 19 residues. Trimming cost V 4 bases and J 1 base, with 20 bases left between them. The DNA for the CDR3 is TGCGCCAGCAGCCCCAAGTGGACAGGGAGGGTTTCTGGGGCCAACGTCCTGACTTTC. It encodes CASSPKWTGRVSGANVLTF.

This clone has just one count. The DNA for the CDR3 is TGTGCCAGCAGTGAAGCGGGCGGGACAGTATTTTCACCCCTCCACTTT. Protein sequence: CASSEAGGTVFSPLHF. J is TRBJ1-6 and V is TRBV6-1, with 7 bases identical to TRBD1. Unmatched junction bases numbered 8, after V lost 0 bases and J lost 9 bases. The CDR3 has 16 amino acids. Germline V gene data show CDR1 as MNHNS and CDR2 as SASEGT.

The CDR3 nucleotides read TGTGCCAGCAGCGCTTTAGCGGGGCAGGGCACAGATACGCAGTATTTT. This translates into CASSALAGQGTDTQYF. The rearrangement joins TRBV9 to TRBJ2-3; 8 nucleotides line up with TRBD2. V lost 3 bases, J lost 1 base, and 7 bases stayed unmatched. The CDR3 runs 16 residues. CDR1 SGDLS and CDR2 YYNGEE come from the germline V gene.

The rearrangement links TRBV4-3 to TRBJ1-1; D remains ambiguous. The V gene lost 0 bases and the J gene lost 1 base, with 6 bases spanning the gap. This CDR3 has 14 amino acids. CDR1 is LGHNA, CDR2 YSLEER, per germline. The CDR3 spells CASSQESWNTEAFF. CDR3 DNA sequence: TGCGCCAGCAGCCAAGAGTCGTGGAACACTGAAGCTTTCTTT.

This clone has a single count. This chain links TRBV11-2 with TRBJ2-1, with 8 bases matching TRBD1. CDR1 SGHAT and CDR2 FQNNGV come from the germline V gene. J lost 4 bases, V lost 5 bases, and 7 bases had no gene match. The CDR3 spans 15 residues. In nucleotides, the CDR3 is TGTGCCAGCAGCCTTGACAGGGGACGGTACAATGAGCAGTTCTTC. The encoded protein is CASSLDRGRYNEQFF.

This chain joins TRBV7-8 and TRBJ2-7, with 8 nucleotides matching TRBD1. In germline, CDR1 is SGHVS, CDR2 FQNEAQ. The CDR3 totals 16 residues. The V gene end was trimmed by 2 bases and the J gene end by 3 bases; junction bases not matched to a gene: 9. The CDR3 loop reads CASSLFPDRASYEQYF. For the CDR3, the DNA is TGTGCCAGCAGCTTATTCCCGGACAGGGCGAGCTACGAGCAGTACTTC.

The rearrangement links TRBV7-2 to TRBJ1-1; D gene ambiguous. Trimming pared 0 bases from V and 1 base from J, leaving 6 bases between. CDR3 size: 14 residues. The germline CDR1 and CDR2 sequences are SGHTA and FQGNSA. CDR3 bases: TGTGCCAGCAGCTTAGCGAACAGGAACACTGAAGCTTTCTTT. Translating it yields CASSLANRNTEAFF.

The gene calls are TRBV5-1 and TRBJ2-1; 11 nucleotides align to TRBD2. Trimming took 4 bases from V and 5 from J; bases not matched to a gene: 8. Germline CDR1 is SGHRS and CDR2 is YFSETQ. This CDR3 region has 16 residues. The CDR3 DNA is TGCGCCAGCAGCCGCTCCGGGACTAGCGGTGACAATGAGCAGTTCTTC. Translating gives CASSRSGTSGDNEQFF.

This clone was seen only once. The CDR3, as DNA: TGTGCCAGCTCACTGGGACAGGGAAACACCGGGGAGCTGTTTTTT. It encodes CASSLGQGNTGELFF. The chain links TRBV18 to TRBJ2-2; TRBD1 matches at 9 bases. The CDR3 is 15 residues long. V lost 4 bases and J lost 2; bases outside the gene matches: 2. Germline lookup yields CDR1 KGHSH and CDR2 LQKENI.

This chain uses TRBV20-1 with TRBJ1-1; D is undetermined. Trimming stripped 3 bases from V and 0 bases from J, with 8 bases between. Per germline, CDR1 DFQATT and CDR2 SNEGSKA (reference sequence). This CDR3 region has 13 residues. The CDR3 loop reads CSASQVLNTEAFF. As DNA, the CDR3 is TGCAGTGCTAGTCAGGTCTTGAACACTGAAGCTTTCTTT.

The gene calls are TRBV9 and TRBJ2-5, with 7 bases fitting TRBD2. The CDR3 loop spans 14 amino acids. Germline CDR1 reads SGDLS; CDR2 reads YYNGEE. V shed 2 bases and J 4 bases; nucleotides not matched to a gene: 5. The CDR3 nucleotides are TGTGCCAGCAGCGTCGGGGGGTTACGAGAGACCCAGTACTTC. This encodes CASSVGGLRETQYF.

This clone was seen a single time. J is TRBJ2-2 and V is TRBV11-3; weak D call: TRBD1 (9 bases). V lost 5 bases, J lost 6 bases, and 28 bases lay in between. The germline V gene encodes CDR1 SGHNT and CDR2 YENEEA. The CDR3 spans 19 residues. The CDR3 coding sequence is TGTGCCAGCAGCCCCTCAGCACCGGGAGGGACAGGGTATTCCGGGGAGCTGTTTTTT. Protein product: CASSPSAPGGTGYSGELFF.

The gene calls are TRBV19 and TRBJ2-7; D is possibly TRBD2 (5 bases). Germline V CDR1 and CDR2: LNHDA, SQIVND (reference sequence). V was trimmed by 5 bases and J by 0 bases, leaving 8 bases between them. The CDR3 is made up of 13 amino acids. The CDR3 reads CASSARDSYEQYF. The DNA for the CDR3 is TGTGCCAGTAGTGCCCGGGACTCCTACGAGCAGTACTTC. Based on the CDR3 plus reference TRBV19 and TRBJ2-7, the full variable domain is DGGITQSPKYLFRKEGQNVTLSCEQNLNHDAMYWYRQDPGQGLRLIYYSQIVNDFQKGDIAEGYSVSREKKESFPLTVTSAQKNPTAFYLCASSARDSYEQYFGPGTRLTVT.

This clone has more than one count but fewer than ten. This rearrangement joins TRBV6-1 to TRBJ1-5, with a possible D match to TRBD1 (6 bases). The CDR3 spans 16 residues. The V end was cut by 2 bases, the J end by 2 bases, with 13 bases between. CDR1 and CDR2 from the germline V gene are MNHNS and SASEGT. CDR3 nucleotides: TGTGCCAGCAGTGAACCCCGGCAGGGGCGCAATCAGCCCCAGCATTTT. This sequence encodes CASSEPRQGRNQPQHF.

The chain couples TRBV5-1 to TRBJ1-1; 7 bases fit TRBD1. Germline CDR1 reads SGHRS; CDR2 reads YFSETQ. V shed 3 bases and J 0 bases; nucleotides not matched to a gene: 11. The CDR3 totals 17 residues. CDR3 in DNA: TGCGCCAGCAGCTCACGAACAGGGGCGGGACTGAACACTGAAGCTTTCTTT. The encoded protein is CASSSRTGAGLNTEAFF. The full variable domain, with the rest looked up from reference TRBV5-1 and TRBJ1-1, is KAGVTQTPRYLIKTRGQQVTLSCSPISGHRSVSWYQQTPGQGLQFLFEYFSETQRNKGNFPGRFSGRQFSNSRSEMNVSTLELGDSALYLCASSSRTGAGLNTEAFFGQGTRLTVV.

The CDR3 coding sequence is TGTGCCAGCCTCGGAGACCTAAGCAATGAGCAGTTCTTC. Its translation is CASLGDLSNEQFF. This chain links TRBV7-9 with TRBJ2-1, with D uncertain. V lost 8 bases, J lost 6 bases, and 14 bases lay in between. The length of the CDR3 is 13 residues. Germline V gene sequence: CDR1 SEHNR, CDR2 FQNEAQ (reference sequence).

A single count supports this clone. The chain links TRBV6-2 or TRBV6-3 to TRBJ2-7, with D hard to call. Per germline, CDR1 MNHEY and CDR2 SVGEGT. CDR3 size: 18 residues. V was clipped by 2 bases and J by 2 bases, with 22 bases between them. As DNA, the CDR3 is TGTGCCAGCAGTTACCCGACGCCAGGCCACAACCCTCCCTACGAGCAGTACTTC. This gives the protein CASSYPTPGHNPPYEQYF.

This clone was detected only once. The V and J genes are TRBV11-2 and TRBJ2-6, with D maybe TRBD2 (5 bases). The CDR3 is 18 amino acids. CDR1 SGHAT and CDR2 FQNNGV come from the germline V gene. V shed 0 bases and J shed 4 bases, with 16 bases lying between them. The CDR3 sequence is CASSLDWGAPLGANVLTF. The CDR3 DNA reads TGTGCCAGCAGCTTAGATTGGGGAGCCCCTCTGGGGGCCAACGTCCTGACTTTC.

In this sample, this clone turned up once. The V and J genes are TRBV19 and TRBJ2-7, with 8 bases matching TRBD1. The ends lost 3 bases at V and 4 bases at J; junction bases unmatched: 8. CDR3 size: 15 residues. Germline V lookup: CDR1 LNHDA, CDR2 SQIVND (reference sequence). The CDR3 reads CASSIRADREYEQYF. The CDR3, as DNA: TGTGCCAGTAGTATTCGGGCGGACAGGGAGTACGAGCAGTACTTC.

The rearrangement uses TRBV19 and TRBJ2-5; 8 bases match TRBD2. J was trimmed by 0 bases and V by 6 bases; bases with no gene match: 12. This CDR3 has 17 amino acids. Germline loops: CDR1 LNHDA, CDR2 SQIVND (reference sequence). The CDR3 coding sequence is TGTGCCAGTAGCGAGCGCGTTGGCGGGAGGTACCAAGAGACCCAGTACTTC. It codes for CASSERVGGRYQETQYF.

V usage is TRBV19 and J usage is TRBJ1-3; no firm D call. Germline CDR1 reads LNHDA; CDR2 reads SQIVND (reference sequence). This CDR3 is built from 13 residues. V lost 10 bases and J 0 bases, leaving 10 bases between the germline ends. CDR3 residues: CATKLSSGNTIYF. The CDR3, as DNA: TGTGCCACCAAGCTGTCCTCTGGAAACACCATATATTTT.